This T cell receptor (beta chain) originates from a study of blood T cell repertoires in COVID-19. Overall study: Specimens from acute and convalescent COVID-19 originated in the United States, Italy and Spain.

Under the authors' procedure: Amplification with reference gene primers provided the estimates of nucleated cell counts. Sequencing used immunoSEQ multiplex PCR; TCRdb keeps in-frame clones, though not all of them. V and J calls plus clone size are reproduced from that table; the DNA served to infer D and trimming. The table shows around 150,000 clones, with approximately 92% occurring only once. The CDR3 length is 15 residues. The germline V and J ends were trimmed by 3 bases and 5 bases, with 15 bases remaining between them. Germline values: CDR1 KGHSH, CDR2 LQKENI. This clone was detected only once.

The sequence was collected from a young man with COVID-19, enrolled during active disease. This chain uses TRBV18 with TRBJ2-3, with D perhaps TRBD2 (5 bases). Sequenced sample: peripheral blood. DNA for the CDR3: TGTGCCAGCTCACCTGAGGACTCCGCCGGAGATACGCAGTATTTT. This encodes CASSPEDSAGDTQYF.